The rows below give T cell receptor beta chains drawn from one sample of a study of T cell responses to AZD1222 COVID-19 vaccine. TCRdb's copy holds only in-frame clones and misses some; the assay was immunoSEQ multiplex PCR. The sample has roughly 190,000 clones, roughly 88% seen once; the top ten hold roughly 0.99%. Sequenced material: peripheral blood, taken on day 0 of AZD1222 vaccination. Receptor source: an adult in good health. The CDR3 runs from the conserved cysteine through the conserved F or W. D genes are given only for firm matches. Expanded clones get a size class; other rows say once, few or many, or leave the size out.

J: TRBJ2-7; length: 15; size: once; V: TRBV5-1; D: TRBD1; DNA: TGCGCCAGCAGCTTGCTGGGACAGGGCTCCTACGAGCAGTACTTC; CDR3: CASSLLGQGSYEQYF
J: TRBJ2-1; length: 19; size: NA; V: TRBV5-1; D: TRBD2; DNA: TGCGCCAGCAGCTTGACGCGAGCGGGGGACCCTTCCTTTTACAATGAGCAGTTCTTC; CDR3: CASSLTRAGDPSFYNEQFF
J: TRBJ1-2; length: 14; size: NA; V: TRBV6-5; D: NA; DNA: TGTGCCAGCCCGGGCCCCAGACCTAACTATGGCTACACCTTC; CDR3: CASPGPRPNYGYTF
J: TRBJ1-2; length: 13; size: once; V: TRBV10-3; D: NA; DNA: TGTGCCATCAGTGTGGGAGATATCTATGGCTACACCTTC; CDR3: CAISVGDIYGYTF
J: TRBJ2-1; length: 15; size: NA; V: TRBV7-3; D: NA; DNA: TGTGCCAGCAGCTTAGGAGGGGGCTCCTACAATGAGCAGTTCTTC; CDR3: CASSLGGGSYNEQFF
J: TRBJ1-2; length: 13; size: few; V: TRBV27; D: NA; DNA: TGTGCCAGCAGCCTTATGGCAGGCGGTGGCTACACCTTC; CDR3: CASSLMAGGGYTF
J: TRBJ2-7; length: 12; size: NA; V: TRBV29-1; D: TRBD2; DNA: TGCAGCGTTGTGGGGGGGTCCTACGAGCAGTACTTC; CDR3: CSVVGGSYEQYF
J: TRBJ1-3; length: 15; size: NA; V: TRBV23-1; D: NA; DNA: TGCGCCAGCAGTCCAGCAGCGGCACCCATTCACACCATATATTTT; CDR3: CASSPAAAPIHTIYF
J: TRBJ1-2; length: 15; size: NA; V: TRBV9; D: NA; DNA: TGTGCCAGCAGCGTCGGTTCGGGGGGAGGATATGGCTACACCTTC; CDR3: CASSVGSGGGYGYTF
J: TRBJ1-4; length: 14; size: NA; V: TRBV7-2; D: TRBD1; DNA: TGTGCCAGCAGCCTTCAGCAGGGGGCTGAAAAACTGTTTTTT; CDR3: CASSLQQGAEKLFF
J: TRBJ2-2; length: 15; size: NA; V: TRBV25-1; D: TRBD2; DNA: TGTGCCAGCAGTGCGCTAGAACTAGCGGGAGGGGAGCTGTTTTTT; CDR3: CASSALELAGGELFF
J: TRBJ2-1; length: 12; size: once; V: TRBV19; D: NA; DNA: TGTGCCACCGTAGCCTCCTACAATGAGCAGTTCTTC; CDR3: CATVASYNEQFF
J: TRBJ1-6; length: 15; size: NA; V: TRBV3-1/TRBV3-2; D: NA; DNA: TGTGCCAGCAGCCCACCCTCAGGCGGGGGCTCACCCCTCCACTTT; CDR3: CASSPPSGGGSPLHF
J: TRBJ1-5; length: 15; size: NA; V: TRBV2; D: NA; DNA: TGTGCCAGCAGTGGGGCTGGACGGAAGTATCAGCCCCAGCATTTT; CDR3: CASSGAGRKYQPQHF
J: TRBJ2-7; length: 18; size: NA; V: TRBV4-3; D: TRBD1; DNA: TGCGCCAGCAGCCAAGAAGGGGGGACAGGCTCTAGACCCTACGAGCAGTACTTC; CDR3: CASSQEGGTGSRPYEQYF
J: TRBJ2-3; length: 15; size: NA; V: TRBV10-3; D: TRBD2; DNA: TGTGCCATCAGTGCGATAGCGGGACCCACAGATACGCAGTATTTT; CDR3: CAISAIAGPTDTQYF
J: TRBJ1-1; length: 13; size: NA; V: TRBV15; D: NA; DNA: TGTGCCACCAGCAGAGATTGGCACCACGAAGCTTTCTTT; CDR3: CATSRDWHHEAFF
J: TRBJ2-1; length: 17; size: few; V: TRBV7-9; D: TRBD1; DNA: TGTGCCAGCAGCCCTTCCGACGGGACAGGGGGCTTAAATGAGCAGTTCTTC; CDR3: CASSPSDGTGGLNEQFF
J: TRBJ2-2; length: 13; size: NA; V: TRBV12-5; D: NA; DNA: TGTGCTAGTGGTTTGGACAGGGTAGGGGAGCTGTTTTTT; CDR3: CASGLDRVGELFF
J: TRBJ1-3; length: 15; size: NA; V: TRBV4-3; D: TRBD1; DNA: TGCGCCAGCAGCCAAACGGGACAGGGGGCAAGCACCATATATTTT; CDR3: CASSQTGQGASTIYF